This T cell receptor (beta chain) was recovered during a study of shared T cell receptors in the human thymus. Libraries were prepared by immunoSEQ multiplex PCR; TCRdb keeps only in-frame clonotypes and omits some of them. This sample has roughly 700,000 clones, with around nine tenths found just once. The germline V and J ends were trimmed by 4 bases and 6 bases, with 13 bases remaining between them. The germline gives CDR1 MGHRA, CDR2 YSYEKL. This CDR3 is 13 amino acids long. This clone was seen a few times. The sample also formed part of further work on human thymus T cells. As that report states: Apparent skewing of V and J gene usage characterized both thymic and blood repertoires.

The clonotype originates from a boy under two years old with a congenital heart defect. Sequencing used thymocytes. This chain connects TRBV4-1 to TRBJ2-7; weak D call: TRBD1 (8 bases). CDR3 in DNA: TGCGCCAGCAGCCCGACAGGGGAGGGCGAGCAGTACTTC. It translates to CASSPTGEGEQYF.